A single sample gave rise to the 20 T cell receptor beta chains below, sequenced in a study of T cells in tuberculosis. After thawing and overnight rest, PBMC were stained with GMM-loaded CD1B tetramer, viability dye and anti-CD3 for sorting. CD1B tetramers were loaded with Rhodococcus equi-derived C32 glucose monomycolate. The assay was immunoSEQ multiplex PCR, and TCRdb's table has in-frame clones only and misses some. The table records 85,000 to 90,000 clones, roughly 88% of them present only once. The material sequenced was CD1b-GMM tetramer-negative cells sorted from PBMCs. These TCRs come from an adult woman with latent tuberculosis.

The V call is TRBV19, the J call TRBJ2-1; 8 bases map to TRBD2. V trimming: 0 bases; J trimming: 4 bases; junction bases outside the gene matches: 14. CDR1 is LNHDA and CDR2 is SQIVND in the germline V gene (reference sequence). The CDR3 is 19 residues long. The CDR3 loop is CASSIDNLMSERGYNEQFF. DNA of the CDR3: TGTGCCAGTAGTATAGATAATCTTATGAGCGAGCGGGGGTACAATGAGCAGTTCTTC.

The sample holds one count of this clone. The chain recombines TRBV15 with TRBJ2-7; 7 positions agree with TRBD1. The germline gives CDR1 LNHNV, CDR2 YYDKDF (reference sequence). This CDR3 comprises 15 residues. V was clipped by 2 bases and J by 1 base; unmatched bases: 5. The CDR3 DNA is TGTGCCACCAGCAGAAACAGACAGGGTTCCTACGAGCAGTACTTC. This encodes CATSRNRQGSYEQYF.

CDR3 protein: CASSLVGQGATNEQFF. DNA of the CDR3: TGTGCCAGCAGCTTAGTGGGACAGGGGGCGACCAATGAGCAGTTCTTC. The J gene is TRBJ2-1, the V gene TRBV7-3; 12 bases align to TRBD1. Germline V lookup: CDR1 SGHTA, CDR2 FQGTGA. This CDR3 has 16 amino acids. With 2 bases clipped from V and 6 bases from J, the junction kept 5 bases outside the gene matches. The full variable domain, rest sourced from reference TRBV7-3 and TRBJ2-1, is GAGVSQTPSNKVTEKGKYVELRCDPISGHTALYWYRQSLGQGPEFLIYFQGTGAADDSGLPNDRFFAVRPEGSVSTLKIQRTERGDSAVYLCASSLVGQGATNEQFFGPGTRLTVL.

The chain couples TRBV11-2 to TRBJ2-2; 7 bases are a match to TRBD1. CDR1 is SGHAT and CDR2 is FQNNGV in the germline V gene. This CDR3 comprises 16 residues. V lost 2 bases to trimming and J lost 3 bases; unmatched junction nucleotides: 6. CDR3 nucleotide sequence: TGTGCCAGCAGCTTATCGGGCAGGGGGTACACCGGGGAGCTGTTTTTT. It specifies CASSLSGRGYTGELFF.

The V gene is TRBV6-4, the J gene TRBJ2-2, with D tentatively TRBD2 (6 bases). V lost 7 bases to trimming and J lost 4 bases, with 22 bases between them. The CDR3 has 17 amino acids. CDR1 and CDR2 (germline): MRHNA, SNTAGT. CDR3 in amino acids: CASTTPQRTKATGELFF. CDR3 in DNA: TGTGCCAGCACGACACCCCAACGGACTAAAGCCACCGGGGAGCTGTTTTTT.

This clone showed up just once. V is TRBV23-1 and J is TRBJ1-5, with a tentative D call TRBD1 (6 bases). TRBV23-1 is filed as an ORF, its function uncertain. Trimming stripped 6 bases from V and 5 bases from J, with 14 bases between. The CDR3 spans 14 residues. CDR3 bases: TGCGCCAGCAGGCATGCCAGGGGCCATCAGCCCCAGCATTTT. It yields the protein CASRHARGHQPQHF.

V is TRBV27 and J is TRBJ1-1; unclear D gene. The CDR3 contains 13 residues. The V gene's germline CDR1 is MNHEY and CDR2 SMNVEV (reference sequence). V was clipped by 5 bases and J by 1 base, with 8 bases between them. CDR3 in amino acids: CASSISWNTEAFF. DNA of the CDR3: TGTGCCAGCAGTATTTCCTGGAACACTGAAGCTTTCTTT.

The rearrangement links TRBV6-1 to TRBJ2-7, with D possibly being TRBD1 (5 bases). V was clipped by 7 bases and J by 13 bases, with 20 bases between them. The CDR3 has 12 residues. Germline values: CDR1 MNHNS, CDR2 SASEGT. This CDR3 reads CASKSFDSYVYV. The CDR3 DNA reads TGTGCCAGCAAAAGTTTCGACAGCTACGTATACGTC.

This clone was recorded only once. The chain employs TRBV28 and TRBJ1-2; 7 positions match TRBD1. J was trimmed by 4 bases and V by 8 bases; bases with no gene match: 7. Germline values: CDR1 MDHEN, CDR2 SYDVKM. This CDR3 has 13 amino acids. The CDR3 DNA sequence: TGTGCCAGCGTCCAGGGGGGAGGCTATGGCTACACCTTC. This gives the protein CASVQGGGYGYTF.

The chain joins TRBV6-1 to TRBJ1-1; D is unclear. Between the trimmed V and J ends, which lost 4 bases and 5 bases, there was a span of 14 bases. The CDR3 has 14 residues. Germline V gene data show CDR1 as MNHNS and CDR2 as SASEGT. CDR3 region: CASSAIREDTEAFF. As DNA, the CDR3 is TGTGCCAGCAGTGCGATAAGAGAGGATACTGAAGCTTTCTTT.

J is TRBJ2-5 and V is TRBV23-1; TRBD1 agrees at 8 bases. TRBV23-1 is placed among ORFs of uncertain function. The CDR3 is 16 amino acids. V lost 3 bases to trimming and J lost 3 bases; unmatched junction nucleotides: 9. The CDR3 loop reads CASSQNRTGKKETQYF. In DNA, the CDR3 is TGCGCCAGCAGTCAGAACCGGACAGGGAAGAAAGAGACCCAGTACTTC.

The sample holds one count of this clone. The chain has TRBV7-2 and TRBJ1-6, with D tentatively TRBD1 (6 bases). The CDR3 length is 13 residues. Per the germline V gene, CDR1 is SGHTA and CDR2 is FQGNSA. V was cut by 2 bases and J by 11 bases, with 10 bases left in between. The CDR3 coding sequence is TGTGCCAGCAGCTTATATAGGGGGACACCCCTCCACTTT. Residues: CASSLYRGTPLHF.

The gene calls are TRBV11-2 and TRBJ2-3, with 9 bases identical to TRBD2. Germline assignment: CDR1 SGHAT and CDR2 FQNNGV. The V and J ends lost 1 base and 2 bases, in that order; junction bases with no gene match: 7. The CDR3 runs to 17 residues. The CDR3 loop reads CASSLVGIAGATDTQYF. CDR3 sequence (DNA): TGTGCCAGCAGCTTAGTGGGAATAGCGGGGGCCACAGATACGCAGTATTTT. The whole variable domain, filled in from reference TRBV11-2 and TRBJ2-3, reads EAGVAQSPRYKIIEKRQSVAFWCNPISGHATLYWYQQILGQGPKLLIQFQNNGVVDDSQLPKDRFSAERLKGVDSTLKIQPAKLEDSAVYLCASSLVGIAGATDTQYFGPGTRLTVL.

The chain uses TRBV2 and TRBJ2-3; 10 bases agree with TRBD2. The trim removed 4 bases at V and 6 bases at J, leaving 4 bases unmatched. Per the germline V gene, CDR1 is SNHLY and CDR2 is FYNNEI. The length of the CDR3 is 14 residues. The CDR3 reads CASSGASGGDTQYF. In DNA form, the CDR3 reads TGTGCCAGCAGTGGGGCTAGCGGGGGTGATACGCAGTATTTT.

This clone was counted a single time. The junction does not match germline at one end; this may be a read error. The chain carries TRBV10-3 and TRBJ2-2; no definite D call. CDR3 size: 14 residues. Germline lookup yields CDR1 ENHRY and CDR2 SYGVKD. The CDR3 nucleotides read TGTGCCATCAGTGTCACTCCGAATACCGGGGAGCTGTTTTTT. Its protein is CAISVTPNTGELFF.

This rearrangement joins TRBV10-3 to TRBJ2-7; tentative D call: TRBD2 (6 bases). Trimming left V 8 bases short and J 6 bases short, with 17 bases between. This CDR3 is built from 13 residues. The germline CDR1 and CDR2 sequences are ENHRY and SYGVKD. Here the CDR3 DNA reads TGTGCCATCGATGGGGGACTGCCCGGCGAGCAGTACTTC. Encoded protein: CAIDGGLPGEQYF.

The V gene is TRBV7-9, the J gene TRBJ2-1; D possibly corresponds to TRBD2 (5 bases). V was pared by 1 base and J by 6 bases, with 7 bases between. The CDR3 has 13 residues. Germline V gives CDR1 SEHNR, CDR2 FQNEAQ (reference sequence). The CDR3 DNA sequence: TGTGCCAGCAGCTTAGGAGGGAGCAATGAGCAGTTCTTC. This gives the protein CASSLGGSNEQFF.

The chain couples TRBV29-1 to TRBJ1-2; the match to TRBD1 covers 8 bases. Per the germline V gene, CDR1 is SQVTM and CDR2 is ANQGSEA. This CDR3 has 14 amino acids. The trim removed 5 bases at V and 7 bases at J, leaving 12 bases unmatched. This CDR3 reads CSVYQPTGEVGYTF. The CDR3 DNA follows: TGCAGCGTTTACCAACCGACAGGGGAGGTTGGCTACACCTTC.

A few counts support this clone. The chain joins TRBV4-1 to TRBJ2-7; D may be TRBD2 (6 bases). This CDR3 contains 14 residues. Trimming took off 1 base at V and 6 bases at J, with 13 bases between the two ends. Germline lookup yields CDR1 MGHRA and CDR2 YSYEKL. CDR3 in DNA: TGCGCCAGCAGCCAAGTTACGGGGGTTGGCGAGCAGTACTTC. It is translated as CASSQVTGVGEQYF.

The gene calls are TRBV29-1 and TRBJ2-3, with TRBD1 as a possible D gene (5 bases). This CDR3 is built from 13 residues. The germline V gene encodes CDR1 SQVTM and CDR2 ANQGSEA. With 6 bases removed from V and 0 bases from J, the gap between germline ends came to 10 bases. In nucleotides, the CDR3 is TGCAGCGTCACGACAGCGAGCACAGATACGCAGTATTTT. Amino acids: CSVTTASTDTQYF.